These 32 T cell receptor beta chains share one sample of origin, sequenced in a study of neoadjuvant anti-PD-1 for oral cavity cancer. Time point meaning: after neoadjuvant nivolumab, at surgical resection. The table came from immunoSEQ multiplex PCR; TCRdb's copy has only in-frame clones and leaves some out. This sample has approximately 9,700 clones; approximately 68% occur once, and the top ten carry roughly 4.2%. The sample consisted of PBMCs, taken after nivolumab (anti-PD-1) treatment. These receptors originate from a person aged 40 to 85 with oral cavity squamous cell carcinoma.

V and J are TRBV6-1 and TRBJ2-7; 7 bases map to TRBD1. The trim removed 10 bases at V and 2 bases at J, leaving 8 bases unmatched. The CDR3 consists of 13 residues. Germline-derived CDR1 and CDR2 are MNHNS and SASEGT. The CDR3 DNA sequence: TGTGCCACCCTGACAGGGAACACCTACGAGCAGTACTTC. It specifies CATLTGNTYEQYF.

The chain joins TRBV5-1 to TRBJ1-1, with D hard to call. Between the trimmed V and J ends, which lost 3 bases and 2 bases, there was a span of 11 bases. CDR1 SGHRS and CDR2 YFSETQ come from the germline V gene. This CDR3 is 14 amino acids long. CDR3 amino acids: CASSWITGNTEAFF. The CDR3 DNA follows: TGCGCCAGCAGCTGGATAACGGGAAACACTGAAGCTTTCTTT.

Only a few counts were recorded for this clone. V gene TRBV11-2 combines with J gene TRBJ1-3; TRBD1 aligns across 9 bases. Germline lookup yields CDR1 SGHAT and CDR2 FQNNGV. The CDR3 has 18 residues. J was trimmed by 0 bases and V by 1 base; bases with no gene match: 7. The CDR3 region is CASSLGTGVAISGNTIYF. For the CDR3, the DNA is TGTGCCAGCAGCTTAGGGACAGGGGTTGCCATCTCTGGAAACACCATATATTTT.

The chain couples TRBV5-1 to TRBJ2-7; 7 nucleotides agree with TRBD1. V was clipped by 3 bases and J by 2 bases; unmatched bases: 8. The CDR3 runs to 15 residues. Germline CDR1 and CDR2: SGHRS and YFSETQ. DNA for the CDR3: TGCGCCAGCAGCTCCGGGACAGCAGATACCTACGAGCAGTACTTC. The encoded protein is CASSSGTADTYEQYF.

This clone appeared a few times. The chain combines TRBV2 with TRBJ2-1; TRBD1 aligns across 7 bases. The CDR3 extends over 14 amino acids. Germline-derived CDR1 and CDR2 are SNHLY and FYNNEI. The ends lost 9 bases at V and 9 bases at J; junction bases unmatched: 14. The CDR3 region has the DNA TGTGCCAGTCGCCGAGACAGGGCAACGGGTGAGCAGTTCTTC. Translated, it gives CASRRDRATGEQFF.

The CDR3 reads CATSRDQGMVGNTIYF. CDR3 DNA sequence: TGTGCCACCAGCAGAGACCAGGGAATGGTCGGAAACACCATATATTTT. This chain links TRBV15 with TRBJ1-3, with a weak D call TRBD1 (5 bases). Germline V gene sequence: CDR1 LNHNV, CDR2 YYDKDF (reference sequence). The V gene lost 0 bases and the J gene lost 4 bases, with 13 bases spanning the gap. The CDR3 extends over 16 amino acids.

V is TRBV27 and J is TRBJ2-7; D possibly uses TRBD1 or TRBD2 (6 bases each). The CDR3 runs to 14 residues. The V gene's germline CDR1 is MNHEY and CDR2 SMNVEV (reference sequence). Deletions cut 6 bases from V and 2 bases from J, with 14 bases between. CDR3 DNA: TGTGCCAGCAGGCCAGGCGGGACAACCTACGAGCAGTACTTC. Protein product: CASRPGGTTYEQYF.

The CDR3, as DNA: TGCGCCAGCAGCTATCGGGACACCTTCACCGGGGAGCTGTTTTTT. It translates to CASSYRDTFTGELFF. V and J are TRBV5-1 and TRBJ2-2; D possibly corresponds to TRBD1 (6 bases). The CDR3 totals 15 residues. CDR1 SGHRS and CDR2 YFSETQ come from the germline V gene. V was shortened by 3 bases and J by 4 bases, with 13 bases between the two germline ends.

The chain is built from TRBV7-8 and TRBJ2-3; 8 nucleotides align to TRBD2. V lost 3 bases to trimming and J lost 2 bases; unmatched junction nucleotides: 7. Germline loops: CDR1 SGHVS, CDR2 FQNEAQ. This CDR3 region has 16 residues. The CDR3 DNA follows: TGTGCCAGCAGCTTCCAAAGCGGGGGCCTCACAGATACGCAGTATTTT. It translates to CASSFQSGGLTDTQYF.

The genes are TRBV5-4 and TRBJ2-1; 11 bases match TRBD2. With 0 bases clipped from V and 4 bases from J, the junction kept 3 bases outside the gene matches. The germline V gene encodes CDR1 SGHNT and CDR2 YYREEE (reference sequence). This CDR3 has 16 amino acids. CDR3 region: CASSLARLAGYNEQFF. The CDR3 coding sequence is TGTGCCAGCAGCTTGGCCCGACTAGCGGGATACAATGAGCAGTTCTTC.

The J gene is TRBJ2-1, the V gene TRBV4-2; the D is unclear. Deletions cut 1 base from V and 9 bases from J, with 16 bases between. This CDR3 is 15 amino acids long. From germline, CDR1 is LGHNA and CDR2 YNFKEQ. This CDR3 reads CASSQVLAALIEQFF. The CDR3 DNA reads TGTGCCAGCAGCCAAGTACTTGCTGCCCTAATTGAGCAGTTCTTC.

The rearrangement links TRBV14 to TRBJ2-2; no clear D. Trimming left V 0 bases short and J 4 bases short, with 15 bases between. This CDR3 has 17 amino acids. The V gene's germline CDR1 is SGHDN and CDR2 FVKESK. The CDR3 is CASSQDLTIPGTGELFF. The CDR3 nucleotides are TGTGCCAGCAGCCAAGATTTGACCATTCCGGGCACCGGGGAGCTGTTTTTT.

This clone was observed a handful of times. V is TRBV19 and J is TRBJ2-7; D is undetermined. CDR1 LNHDA and CDR2 SQIVND come from the germline V gene (reference sequence). V lost 7 bases, J lost 2 bases, and 12 bases lay in between. This CDR3 region has 13 residues. CDR3 in DNA: TGTGCCAGTACACCACGGCCCCCCTACGAGCAGTACTTC. Its protein product is CASTPRPPYEQYF.

This rearrangement joins TRBV9 to TRBJ1-2; 9 bases agree with TRBD1. CDR3 length: 15 amino acids. Trimming removed 3 bases from V and 2 bases from J; junction bases left unmatched: 5. Germline assignment: CDR1 SGDLS and CDR2 YYNGEE. CDR3 loop: CASSAEDRGNYGYTF. In DNA form, the CDR3 reads TGTGCCAGCAGCGCAGAGGACAGGGGAAACTATGGCTACACCTTC.

The chain uses TRBV6-1 and TRBJ1-2, with D perhaps matching TRBD1 (5 bases). This CDR3 has 13 amino acids. Germline loops: CDR1 MNHNS, CDR2 SASEGT. V gave up 2 bases and J gave up 8 bases, with 12 bases separating them. Here the CDR3 reads CASSETGLGGYTF. The CDR3 DNA follows: TGTGCCAGCAGTGAAACAGGCCTGGGAGGCTACACCTTC.

This chain joins TRBV6-1 and TRBJ2-3, with D perhaps TRBD1 or TRBD2 (5 bases each). CDR1 is MNHNS, CDR2 SASEGT, per germline. The V end lost 0 bases, the J end lost 2 bases, and 12 bases lay between the germline ends. There are 16 residues in the CDR3. The CDR3 coding sequence is TGTGCCAGCAGTGAAGCAACGGGGCCCCCCACAGATACGCAGTATTTT. Encoded protein: CASSEATGPPTDTQYF.

This chain links TRBV5-4 with TRBJ2-7, with TRBD2 matching 13 bases. CDR1 and CDR2 from the germline V gene are SGHNT and YYREEE (reference sequence). Trimming cost V 4 bases and J 0 bases; bases outside gene matches: 7. This CDR3 comprises 17 residues. The CDR3 DNA reads as TGTGCCAGCAGCCCGCCGGGACTAGCGGGACTCTCCTACGAGCAGTACTTC. Amino acids: CASSPPGLAGLSYEQYF.

This chain joins TRBV10-1 and TRBJ1-1, with TRBD1 matching 7 bases. The CDR3 consists of 15 residues. CDR1 is WNHNN and CDR2 is SYGVQD in the germline V gene (reference sequence). Trimming took 5 bases from V and 5 from J; bases not matched to a gene: 11. CDR3 nucleotides: TGCGCCAGCAGTCTTACTGGACAGGCCTCGACTGAAGCTTTCTTT. Translating gives CASSLTGQASTEAFF.

The gene calls are TRBV5-1 and TRBJ2-5; TRBD2 matches 9 bases. There are 14 residues in the CDR3. Trimming took 4 bases from V and 2 from J; bases not matched to a gene: 3. Germline V gene lookup returns CDR1 SGHRS and CDR2 YFSETQ. In nucleotides, the CDR3 is TGCGCCAGCAGCATGGCGGGAGGGCAAGAGACCCAGTACTTC. It is translated as CASSMAGGQETQYF.

The chain carries TRBV7-8 and TRBJ2-7, with 7 bases aligning to TRBD1. The CDR3 is 16 residues long. J lost 0 bases, V lost 4 bases, and 9 bases had no gene match. Germline lookup yields CDR1 SGHVS and CDR2 FQNEAQ. As DNA, the CDR3 is TGTGCCAGCAGCTCCTCCCGGGCAGGGGGCTCCTACGAGCAGTACTTC. Translating gives CASSSSRAGGSYEQYF.

The chain links TRBV9 to TRBJ1-4; 8 bases align to TRBD1. The junction had 9 bases not matched to a gene; V was cut back by 4 bases and J by 7 bases. Per germline, CDR1 SGDLS and CDR2 YYNGEE. This CDR3 contains 15 residues. The CDR3 bases are TGTGCCAGCAGCACCCAGGGGGCGCGAGGTGAAAAACTGTTTTTT. Translating gives CASSTQGARGEKLFF.

This clone appeared a few times. This sequence joins TRBV7-8 and TRBJ2-1; D perhaps matches TRBD2 (6 bases). CDR1 and CDR2 (germline): SGHVS, FQNEAQ. CDR3 size: 15 residues. The V gene lost 1 base and the J gene lost 0 bases, with 7 bases spanning the gap. CDR3 sequence reads: CASSLDGGSYNEQFF. The DNA of the CDR3 is TGTGCCAGCAGCTTAGACGGGGGCTCCTACAATGAGCAGTTCTTC.

The chain joins TRBV5-1 to TRBJ1-1, with TRBD1 matching 11 bases. Per germline, CDR1 SGHRS and CDR2 YFSETQ. The CDR3 loop spans 14 amino acids. Trimming took 4 bases from V and 9 from J; bases not matched to a gene: 8. The CDR3 DNA follows: TGCGCCAGCAGCCCGCGGACAGGGGGCAGTAAAGCTTTCTTT. The encoded protein is CASSPRTGGSKAFF. The full variable domain, rest sourced from reference TRBV5-1 and TRBJ1-1, is KAGVTQTPRYLIKTRGQQVTLSCSPISGHRSVSWYQQTPGQGLQFLFEYFSETQRNKGNFPGRFSGRQFSNSRSEMNVSTLELGDSALYLCASSPRTGGSKAFFGQGTRLTVV.

This clone was detected only a few times. The rearrangement joins TRBV6-1 to TRBJ1-5; D unresolved. This CDR3 region has 12 residues. Germline lookup yields CDR1 MNHNS and CDR2 SASEGT. The V gene lost 8 bases and the J gene lost 11 bases, with 16 bases spanning the gap. In nucleotides, the CDR3 is TGTGCCAGCTCGTTGTCCGGCCAGTCCCAGCATTTT. It translates to CASSLSGQSQHF.

This clone ranks as medium-sized. The rearrangement joins TRBV6-4 to TRBJ2-6; no reliable D call. V was clipped by 1 base and J by 0 bases, with 7 bases between them. This CDR3 region has 16 residues. The germline gives CDR1 MRHNA, CDR2 SNTAGT. CDR3 residues: CASSDLGSSGANVLTF. CDR3 nucleotides: TGTGCCAGCAGTGACTTAGGCTCCTCTGGGGCCAACGTCCTGACTTTC.

V is TRBV5-1 and J is TRBJ2-2; D gene ambiguous. CDR1 is SGHRS, CDR2 YFSETQ, per germline. The ends were cut back, 5 bases at V and 8 bases at J, with 10 bases in the middle. The CDR3 length is 12 residues. Here the CDR3 reads CASSSNLGELFF. The CDR3 DNA is TGCGCCAGCAGTTCCAATCTAGGGGAGCTGTTTTTT. Full variable domain (remainder filled in from reference TRBV5-1 and TRBJ2-2): KAGVTQTPRYLIKTRGQQVTLSCSPISGHRSVSWYQQTPGQGLQFLFEYFSETQRNKGNFPGRFSGRQFSNSRSEMNVSTLELGDSALYLCASSSNLGELFFGEGSRLTVL.

This chain uses TRBV13 with TRBJ1-2, with no clear D. The length of the CDR3 is 15 residues. CDR1 PRHDT and CDR2 FYEKMQ come from the germline V gene (reference sequence). The germline V and J ends were trimmed by 2 bases and 4 bases, with 14 bases remaining between them. In nucleotides, the CDR3 is TGTGCCAGCAGCTTATGGGGAGGGATGGCCTATGGCTACACCTTC. It codes for CASSLWGGMAYGYTF.

CDR3 residues: CASSLGAGAGTGELFF. The CDR3 nucleotides read TGTGCCAGCAGCTTAGGGGCGGGAGCGGGCACCGGGGAGCTGTTTTTT. V usage is TRBV11-2 and J usage is TRBJ2-2; TRBD2 matches at 7 bases. V shed 1 base, J shed 4 bases, and the junction held 6 bases outside the gene matches. The CDR3 has 16 amino acids. Germline V gene sequence: CDR1 SGHAT, CDR2 FQNNGV. Full variable domain (missing parts from reference TRBV11-2 and TRBJ2-2): EAGVAQSPRYKIIEKRQSVAFWCNPISGHATLYWYQQILGQGPKLLIQFQNNGVVDDSQLPKDRFSAERLKGVDSTLKIQPAKLEDSAVYLCASSLGAGAGTGELFFGEGSRLTVL.

This chain uses TRBV4-1 with TRBJ2-1; D call uncertain. The CDR3 length is 15 residues. The V gene's germline CDR1 is MGHRA and CDR2 YSYEKL. Trimming pared 0 bases from V and 6 bases from J, leaving 12 bases between. CDR3 nucleotide sequence: TGCGCCAGCAGCCAAGATCGAACATTTGGCAATGAGCAGTTCTTC. Residues: CASSQDRTFGNEQFF.

The chain combines TRBV2 with TRBJ2-7; D not resolved. This CDR3 comprises 13 residues. Trimming shortened V by 7 bases and J by 0 bases, and 10 bases separated the two germline ends. The germline gives CDR1 SNHLY, CDR2 FYNNEI. Here the CDR3 DNA reads TGTGCCAGCACAACAGTGCCCTCCTACGAGCAGTACTTC. Its protein product is CASTTVPSYEQYF.

J is TRBJ1-5 and V is TRBV5-1; D is perhaps TRBD1 (5 bases). This CDR3 comprises 16 residues. In germline, CDR1 is SGHRS, CDR2 YFSETQ. The V and J ends lost 0 bases and 1 base respectively, with 11 bases between them. The CDR3 DNA follows: TGCGCCAGCAGCTTGGAACCAGGGCTGAGCAATCAGCCCCAGCATTTT. Residues: CASSLEPGLSNQPQHF.

The chain has TRBV6-1 and TRBJ1-3; no clear D. The CDR3 length is 15 residues. Germline CDR1 MNHNS, CDR2 SASEGT. V lost 1 base, J lost 0 bases, and 7 bases lay in between. The CDR3 region is CASSEDRFSGNTIYF. CDR3 bases: TGTGCCAGCAGTGAAGATCGGTTCTCTGGAAACACCATATATTTT.